The 19 T cell receptor beta chains below all came from one sample that was sequenced in a study of neurological immune-mediated disorders. TCRdb analysed the 5' RACE reads with MiXCR anew, one entry per CDR3 protein. The table shows fewer than 35,000 distinct CDR3 sequences, with 4.6% occurring only once. The sequenced material came from PBMCs. These receptors all stem from a young man in good health.

This clonotype occurred many times. The rearrangement links TRBV12-3 or TRBV12-4 to TRBJ1-2, with D hard to call. Trimming pared 3 bases from V and 6 bases from J, leaving 11 bases between. The CDR3 is 13 amino acids. The CDR3 spells CASSFVGRHGYTF. The CDR3 nucleotides read TGTGCCAGCAGTTTTGTGGGTCGCCATGGCTACACCTTC.

This clonotype was recorded at least ten times. Here the CDR3 DNA reads TGTGCCAGCAGTGACAACTCTGGGGCCAACGTCCTGACTTTC. Residues: CASSDNSGANVLTF. The V and J genes are TRBV6-4 and TRBJ2-6; no clear D gene. CDR3 size: 14 residues. The ends were cut back, 2 bases at V and 0 bases at J, with 2 bases in the middle. Germline V gene sequence: CDR1 MRHNA, CDR2 SNTAGT.

This clonotype was counted many times. The chain combines TRBV7-2 with TRBJ2-1; 13 bases map to TRBD2. This CDR3 comprises 16 residues. Germline V gene sequence: CDR1 SGHTA, CDR2 FQGNSA. V dropped 5 bases and J dropped 4; count of bases not matched to a gene: 5. CDR3 in amino acids: CASSKGLAGTYNEQFF. The CDR3 coding sequence is TGTGCCAGCAGCAAGGGACTAGCGGGGACTTACAATGAGCAGTTCTTC.

This clonotype was detected ten times or more. The rearrangement uses TRBV20-1 and TRBJ2-2, with 11 bases that match TRBD2. Germline V lookup: CDR1 DFQATT, CDR2 SNEGSKA (reference sequence). The CDR3 spans 15 residues. V was clipped by 6 bases and J by 3 bases; unmatched bases: 6. The CDR3 reads CSASGTSGHTGELFF. The CDR3 coding sequence is TGCAGTGCCTCAGGGACTAGCGGACACACCGGGGAGCTGTTTTTT.

This clonotype was detected ten times or more. CDR3 nucleotide sequence: TGTGCCAGCAGTGACTCGGACAGCAATGAGCAGTTCTTC. It is translated as CASSDSDSNEQFF. This rearrangement joins TRBV6-4 to TRBJ2-1; tentatively, D is TRBD1 (6 bases). V shed 0 bases and J shed 6 bases, with 6 bases lying between them. Germline CDR1 and CDR2: MRHNA and SNTAGT. This CDR3 contains 13 residues.

This clonotype was counted at least ten times. The gene calls are TRBV24-1 and TRBJ1-1, with D maybe TRBD1 (6 bases). The V and J ends lost 5 bases and 11 bases respectively, with 14 bases between them. The CDR3 is made up of 12 amino acids. The germline CDR1 and CDR2 sequences are KGHDR and SFDVKD. CDR3 residues: CATSALGGSAFF. The CDR3 DNA follows: TGTGCCACCAGTGCCCTAGGGGGGTCGGCTTTCTTT.

The sample holds many counts of this clonotype. The V gene is TRBV4-1, the J gene TRBJ1-1; a possible D gene is TRBD1 (6 bases). The CDR3 extends over 15 amino acids. Germline V gene data show CDR1 as MGHRA and CDR2 as YSYEKL. Trimming took off 4 bases at V and 4 bases at J, with 16 bases between the two ends. The CDR3 is CASSPSGGASTEAFF. The CDR3 DNA reads TGCGCCAGCAGCCCGTCCGGGGGCGCGAGCACTGAAGCTTTCTTT.

This clonotype was observed at least ten times. CDR3 nucleotides: TGTGCCAGCAGCCACGATTCAGGGCCGGGGAATTCACCCCTCCACTTT. This gives the protein CASSHDSGPGNSPLHF. The chain has TRBV3-1 and TRBJ1-6; possible D gene TRBD1, 5 bases. This CDR3 has 16 residues. CDR1 and CDR2 from the germline V gene are LGHDT and YNNKEL (reference sequence). V lost 3 bases and J lost 7, with 16 bases in between.

This clonotype was counted ten times or more. The V call is TRBV5-1, the J call TRBJ2-5, with 8 bases that match TRBD1. Germline V gene lookup returns CDR1 SGHRS and CDR2 YFSETQ. This CDR3 has 13 amino acids. With 4 bases clipped from V and 5 bases from J, the junction kept 4 bases outside the gene matches. The CDR3: CASSLTGEETQYF. The CDR3 coding sequence is TGCGCCAGCAGCCTGACAGGGGAGGAGACCCAGTACTTC.

At least ten counts were recorded for this clonotype. This chain links TRBV20-1 with TRBJ1-2; D not certain. Germline values: CDR1 DFQATT, CDR2 SNEGSKA (reference sequence). Between the trimmed V and J ends, which lost 2 bases and 8 bases, there was a span of 12 bases. The CDR3 covers 12 residues. The CDR3: CSARRDVGGYTF. The DNA for the CDR3 is TGCAGTGCTAGACGCGACGTTGGGGGCTACACCTTC.

This clonotype was detected ten times or more. The V and J genes are TRBV20-1 and TRBJ1-2; D unclear. Germline V gene data show CDR1 as DFQATT and CDR2 as SNEGSKA (reference sequence). Trimming cost V 5 bases and J 6 bases, with 16 bases left between them. This CDR3 region has 13 residues. The CDR3 DNA reads as TGCAGTGCTGAAACCGGGAACCAAGATGGCTACACCTTC. Amino acids: CSAETGNQDGYTF.

The table lists this clonotype with many counts. The chain has TRBV7-9 and TRBJ2-7; a possible D gene is TRBD1 (6 bases). CDR3 length equals 15 residues. Germline CDR1 SEHNR, CDR2 FQNEAQ (reference sequence). The V end was cut by 2 bases, the J end by 0 bases, with 11 bases between. The CDR3 DNA follows: TGTGCCAGCAGCTTAACTCCGGGACACTCCTACGAGCAGTACTTC. It is translated as CASSLTPGHSYEQYF.

Many counts were recorded for this clonotype. The genes are TRBV5-5 and TRBJ1-1, with 11 bases identical to TRBD1. Trimming took 4 bases from V and 4 from J; bases not matched to a gene: 6. Germline lookup yields CDR1 SGHKS and CDR2 YYEKEE (reference sequence). This CDR3 contains 15 residues. For the CDR3, the DNA is TGTGCCAGCAGCCGCGGGACAGGGGGACGCACTGAAGCTTTCTTT. It is translated as CASSRGTGGRTEAFF.

In its sample, this clonotype was seen many times. CDR3 sequence reads: CASSYGGGLGETQYF. The CDR3 DNA reads TGTGCCAGCAGTTACGGCGGGGGGTTAGGAGAGACCCAGTACTTC. The rearrangement links TRBV6-5 to TRBJ2-5, with 8 bases fitting TRBD2. Germline-derived CDR1 and CDR2 are MNHEY and SVGAGI. The CDR3 has 15 residues. V dropped 2 bases and J dropped 4; count of bases not matched to a gene: 6.

This clonotype was counted ten times or more. The chain employs TRBV6-1 and TRBJ2-7; the D call may be TRBD1 or TRBD2 (6 bases each). There are 14 residues in the CDR3. V lost 2 bases and J lost 6, with 14 bases in between. The germline V gene has CDR1 MNHNS and CDR2 SASEGT. CDR3 in amino acids: CASSEYGGPTEQYF. The DNA for the CDR3 is TGTGCCAGCAGTGAATATGGGGGGCCTACCGAGCAGTACTTC.

This clonotype was counted at least ten times. J is TRBJ1-6 and V is TRBV4-1, with D perhaps TRBD1 (5 bases). Germline loops: CDR1 MGHRA, CDR2 YSYEKL. The CDR3 is 14 residues long. Trimming stripped 4 bases from V and 7 bases from J, with 11 bases between. In DNA form, the CDR3 reads TGCGCCAGCAGCCTGTTTGGGGGGAATTCACCCCTCCACTTT. The encoded protein is CASSLFGGNSPLHF.

This clonotype has a count of ten or more. CDR3 in DNA: TGCAGTGCTAGAGATCCACCCGGGACAGGGTACGACTATGGCTACACCTTC. Protein product: CSARDPPGTGYDYGYTF. The chain joins TRBV20-1 to TRBJ1-2; 9 bases align to TRBD1. The length of the CDR3 is 17 residues. Germline V lookup: CDR1 DFQATT, CDR2 SNEGSKA (reference sequence). V was pared by 0 bases and J by 3 bases, with 11 bases of the junction left unmatched.

This clonotype was seen many times. The chain is built from TRBV7-3 and TRBJ2-7; 7 bases align to TRBD1. CDR1 is SGHTA, CDR2 FQGTGA, per germline. V was pared by 5 bases and J by 5 bases, with 12 bases of the junction left unmatched. CDR3 length equals 15 residues. The CDR3 nucleotides read TGTGCCAGCAGCCCGACCGGGACAGAGTCCCACGAGCAGTACTTC. Protein product: CASSPTGTESHEQYF.

This clonotype has at least ten counts. The J gene is TRBJ2-1, the V gene TRBV5-1, with 11 bases identical to TRBD2. With V trimmed by 0 bases and J by 4 bases, 15 bases remained unmatched. CDR1 SGHRS and CDR2 YFSETQ come from the germline V gene. The CDR3 runs to 20 residues. The CDR3 DNA reads as TGCGCCAGCAGCTTGGTTCTAGCGGGGGGTACAGGGGCCAGTTACAATGAGCAGTTCTTC. It is translated as CASSLVLAGGTGASYNEQFF. The whole variable domain, remainder taken from reference TRBV5-1 and TRBJ2-1, is KAGVTQTPRYLIKTRGQQVTLSCSPISGHRSVSWYQQTPGQGLQFLFEYFSETQRNKGNFPGRFSGRQFSNSRSEMNVSTLELGDSALYLCASSLVLAGGTGASYNEQFFGPGTRLTVL.